This T cell receptor beta chain was recovered during a study of Graves' ophthalmopathy and Graves' hyperthyroidism. Study outcomes and limitations: From stable hyperthyroidism, ophthalmopathy was separated by a 13-signature model with approximately 90% sensitivity and less than 82% specificity. Most expanded thyroid clonotypes above 0.001 frequency also appeared in blood.

V lost 1 base and J 6 bases, leaving 10 bases between the germline ends. The CDR3 has 14 residues. Germline-derived CDR1 and CDR2 are SGDLS and YYNGEE. Clinicians diagnosed using symptoms, serum thyroxine, TRAb, thyroid ultrasound and orbital computed tomography. Amplification from RNA transcripts yielded the TCR beta CDR3 regions. First-round RT-PCR employed HTBI primers, with a second-round multiplex PCR after it. TCRdb passed the multiplex PCR reads through MiXCR, listing each CDR3 protein once. Here the sample spans 740,000 or so distinct CDR3 sequences, roughly two fifths being singletons. This clonotype was seen a few times. Its matching antigen is unknown.

The sample was peripheral blood. The TCR was taken from an adult man with Graves' ophthalmopathy. The chain employs TRBV9 and TRBJ2-2; D remains ambiguous. The CDR3 nucleotides are TGTGCCAGCAGCGTATCGAGGTTTGCCGGGGAGCTGTTTTTT. Protein product: CASSVSRFAGELFF.